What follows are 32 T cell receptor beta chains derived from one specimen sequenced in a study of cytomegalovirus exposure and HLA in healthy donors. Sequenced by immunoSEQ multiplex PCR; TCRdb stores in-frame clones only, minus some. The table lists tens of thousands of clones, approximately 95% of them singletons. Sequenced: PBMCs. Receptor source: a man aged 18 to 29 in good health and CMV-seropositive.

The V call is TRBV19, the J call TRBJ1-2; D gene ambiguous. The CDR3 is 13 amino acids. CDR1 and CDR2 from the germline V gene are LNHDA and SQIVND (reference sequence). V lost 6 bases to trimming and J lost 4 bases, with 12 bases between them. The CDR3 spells CASSPGRVYGYTF. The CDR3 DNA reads TGTGCCAGTAGCCCCGGGAGGGTCTATGGCTACACCTTC.

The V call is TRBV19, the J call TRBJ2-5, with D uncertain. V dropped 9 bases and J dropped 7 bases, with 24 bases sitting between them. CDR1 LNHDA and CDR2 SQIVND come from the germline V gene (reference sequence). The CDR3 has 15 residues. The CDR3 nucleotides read TGTGCCAGCCCAGTACACGGTCGACCTTCGGGGACCCAGTACTTC. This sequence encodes CASPVHGRPSGTQYF.

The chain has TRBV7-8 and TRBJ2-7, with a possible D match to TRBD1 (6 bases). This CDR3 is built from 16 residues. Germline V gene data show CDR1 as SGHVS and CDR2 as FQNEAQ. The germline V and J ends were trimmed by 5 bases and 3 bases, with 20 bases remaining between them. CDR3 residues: CASSLKLGGHLYEQYF. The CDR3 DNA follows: TGTGCCAGCAGCCTTAAGTTAGGGGGACACCTCTACGAGCAGTACTTC.

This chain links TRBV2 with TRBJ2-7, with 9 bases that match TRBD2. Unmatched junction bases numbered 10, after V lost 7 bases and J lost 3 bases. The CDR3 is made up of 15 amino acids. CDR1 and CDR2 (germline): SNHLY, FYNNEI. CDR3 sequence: CASIDWLAGIYEQYF. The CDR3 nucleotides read TGTGCCAGCATTGATTGGCTAGCGGGGATCTACGAGCAGTACTTC.

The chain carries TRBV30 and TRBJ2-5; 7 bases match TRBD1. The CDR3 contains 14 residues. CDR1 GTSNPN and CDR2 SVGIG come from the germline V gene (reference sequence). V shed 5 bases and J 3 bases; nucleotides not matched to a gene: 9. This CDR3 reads CAWDRDSREETQYF. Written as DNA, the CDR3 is TGTGCCTGGGACAGGGATTCCAGGGAAGAGACCCAGTACTTC.

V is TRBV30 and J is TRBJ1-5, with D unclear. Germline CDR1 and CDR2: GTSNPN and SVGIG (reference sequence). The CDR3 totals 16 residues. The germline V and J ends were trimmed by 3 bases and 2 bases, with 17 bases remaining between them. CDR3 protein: CAWSSKWAAGNQPQHF. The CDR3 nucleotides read TGTGCCTGGAGCTCCAAGTGGGCAGCCGGCAATCAGCCCCAGCATTTT.

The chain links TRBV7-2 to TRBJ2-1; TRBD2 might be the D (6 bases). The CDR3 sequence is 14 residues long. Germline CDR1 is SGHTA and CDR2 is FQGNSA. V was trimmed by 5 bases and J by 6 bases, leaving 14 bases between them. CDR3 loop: CASSPPRRGNEQFF. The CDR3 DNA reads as TGTGCCAGCAGCCCCCCGAGGAGGGGCAATGAGCAGTTCTTC.

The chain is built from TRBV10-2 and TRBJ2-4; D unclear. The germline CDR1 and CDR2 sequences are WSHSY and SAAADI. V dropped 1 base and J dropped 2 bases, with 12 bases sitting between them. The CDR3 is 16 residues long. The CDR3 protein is CASSEYRPITKNIQYF. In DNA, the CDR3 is TGCGCCAGCAGTGAGTACAGACCCATAACCAAAAACATTCAGTACTTC.

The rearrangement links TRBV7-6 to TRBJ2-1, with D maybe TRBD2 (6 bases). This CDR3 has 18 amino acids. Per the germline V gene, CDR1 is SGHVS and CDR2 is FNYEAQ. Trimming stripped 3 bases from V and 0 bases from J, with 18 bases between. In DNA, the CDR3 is TGTGCCAGCAGCTTCGACGGGACTCAAGCTAGCTCCTACAATGAGCAGTTCTTC. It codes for CASSFDGTQASSYNEQFF.

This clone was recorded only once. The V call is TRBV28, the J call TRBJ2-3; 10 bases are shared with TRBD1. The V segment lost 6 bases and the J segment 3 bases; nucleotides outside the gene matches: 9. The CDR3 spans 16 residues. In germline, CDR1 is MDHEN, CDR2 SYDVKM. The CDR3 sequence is CASSPPGTGETDTQYF. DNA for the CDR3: TGTGCCAGCAGCCCCCCCGGGACAGGGGAGACAGATACGCAGTATTTT.

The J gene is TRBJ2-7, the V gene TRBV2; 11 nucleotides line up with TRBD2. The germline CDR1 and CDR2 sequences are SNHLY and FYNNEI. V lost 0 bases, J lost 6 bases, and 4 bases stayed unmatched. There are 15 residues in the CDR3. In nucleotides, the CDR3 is TGTGCCAGCAGTGAAGCCGGGACTAGCGGCTTCGAGCAGTACTTC. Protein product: CASSEAGTSGFEQYF.

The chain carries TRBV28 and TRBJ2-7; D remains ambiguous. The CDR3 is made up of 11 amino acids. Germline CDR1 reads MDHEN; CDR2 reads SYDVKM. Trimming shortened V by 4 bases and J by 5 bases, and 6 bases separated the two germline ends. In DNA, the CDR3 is TGTGCCAGCAGTTGGCAGAACGAGCAGTACTTC. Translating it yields CASSWQNEQYF.

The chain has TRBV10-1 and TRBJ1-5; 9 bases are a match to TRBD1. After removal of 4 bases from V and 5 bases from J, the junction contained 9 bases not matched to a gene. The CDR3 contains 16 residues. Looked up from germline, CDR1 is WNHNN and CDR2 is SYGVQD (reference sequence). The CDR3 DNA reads TGCGCCAGCAGTGCGGACAGGGGAGAACTGGATCAGCCCCAGCATTTT. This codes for CASSADRGELDQPQHF.

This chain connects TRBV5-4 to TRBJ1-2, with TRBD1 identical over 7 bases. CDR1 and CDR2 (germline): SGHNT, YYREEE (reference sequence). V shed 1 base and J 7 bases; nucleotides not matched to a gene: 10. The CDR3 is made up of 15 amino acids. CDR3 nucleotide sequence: TGTGCCAGCAGCTTGTTCCAGGACAGGACACGTGGCTACACCTTC. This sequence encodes CASSLFQDRTRGYTF.

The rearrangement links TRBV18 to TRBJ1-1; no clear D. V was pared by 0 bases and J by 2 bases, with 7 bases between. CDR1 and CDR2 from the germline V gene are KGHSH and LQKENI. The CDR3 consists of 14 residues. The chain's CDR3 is CASSPPSQNTEAFF. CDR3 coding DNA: TGTGCCAGCTCACCACCGAGCCAAAACACTGAAGCTTTCTTT.

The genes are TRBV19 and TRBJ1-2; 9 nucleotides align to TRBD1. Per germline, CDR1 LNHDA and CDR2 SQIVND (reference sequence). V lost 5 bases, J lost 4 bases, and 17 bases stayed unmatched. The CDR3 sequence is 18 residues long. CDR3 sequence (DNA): TGTGCCAGTAGTCCAAAATCGACAGGGGGACCAAGACGCTATGGCTACACCTTC. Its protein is CASSPKSTGGPRRYGYTF.

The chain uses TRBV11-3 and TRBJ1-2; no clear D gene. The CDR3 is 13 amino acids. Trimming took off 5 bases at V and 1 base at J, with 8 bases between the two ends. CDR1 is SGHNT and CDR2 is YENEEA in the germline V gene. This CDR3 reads CASSLSRNYGYTF. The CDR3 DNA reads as TGTGCCAGCAGCCTTTCTCGTAACTATGGCTACACCTTC.

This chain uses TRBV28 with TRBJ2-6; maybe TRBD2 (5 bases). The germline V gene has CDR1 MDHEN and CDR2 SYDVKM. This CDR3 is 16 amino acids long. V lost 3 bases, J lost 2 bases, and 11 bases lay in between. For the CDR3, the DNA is TGTGCCAGCAGTTTTCGGGGAGACCCTGGGGCCAACGTCCTGACTTTC. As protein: CASSFRGDPGANVLTF.

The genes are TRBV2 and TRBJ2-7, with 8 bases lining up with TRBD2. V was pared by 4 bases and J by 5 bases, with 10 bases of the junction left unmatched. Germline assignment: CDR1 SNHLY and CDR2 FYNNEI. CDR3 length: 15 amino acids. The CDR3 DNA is TGTGCCAGCAGTGCATCGGCGGGAGGATTCCACGAGCAGTACTTC. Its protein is CASSASAGGFHEQYF.

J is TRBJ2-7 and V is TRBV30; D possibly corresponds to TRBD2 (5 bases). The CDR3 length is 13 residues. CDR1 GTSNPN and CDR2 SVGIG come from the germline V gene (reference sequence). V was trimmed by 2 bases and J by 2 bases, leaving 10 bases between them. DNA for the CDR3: TGTGCCTGGAGTCGAGGGCCCCCCTACGAGCAGTACTTC. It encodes CAWSRGPPYEQYF.

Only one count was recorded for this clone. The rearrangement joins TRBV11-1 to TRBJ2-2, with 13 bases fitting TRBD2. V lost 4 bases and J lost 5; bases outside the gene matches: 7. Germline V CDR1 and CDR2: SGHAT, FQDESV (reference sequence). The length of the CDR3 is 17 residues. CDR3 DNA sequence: TGTGCCAGCAGCTCCAGACTAGCGGGAGGAAGTACCGGGGAGCTGTTTTTT. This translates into CASSSRLAGGSTGELFF.

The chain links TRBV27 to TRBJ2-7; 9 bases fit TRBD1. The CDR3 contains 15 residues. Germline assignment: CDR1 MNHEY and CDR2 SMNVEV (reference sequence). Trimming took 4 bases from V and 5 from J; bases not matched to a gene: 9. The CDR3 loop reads CASSWDRATGNEQYF. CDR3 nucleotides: TGTGCCAGCAGTTGGGACAGGGCGACCGGGAACGAGCAGTACTTC.

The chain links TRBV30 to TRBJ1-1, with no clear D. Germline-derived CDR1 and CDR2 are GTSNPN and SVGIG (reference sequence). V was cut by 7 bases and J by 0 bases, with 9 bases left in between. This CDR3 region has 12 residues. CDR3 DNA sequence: TGTGCCTTTAATTCAGTGAACACTGAAGCTTTCTTT. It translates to CAFNSVNTEAFF.

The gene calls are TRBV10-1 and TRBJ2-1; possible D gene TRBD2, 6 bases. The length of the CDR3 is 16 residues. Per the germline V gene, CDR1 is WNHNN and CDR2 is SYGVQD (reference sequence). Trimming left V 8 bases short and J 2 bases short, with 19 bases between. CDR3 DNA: TGCGCCAGCTCCCAACCCCTAGCGTTTGCCTACAATGAGCAGTTCTTC. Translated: CASSQPLAFAYNEQFF.

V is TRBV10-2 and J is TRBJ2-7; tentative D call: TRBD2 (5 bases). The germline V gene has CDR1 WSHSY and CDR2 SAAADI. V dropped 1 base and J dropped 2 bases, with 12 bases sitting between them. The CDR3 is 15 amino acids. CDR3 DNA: TGCGCCAGCAGTGAGTTGGCTAGCCGAGCCTACGAGCAGTACTTC. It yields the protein CASSELASRAYEQYF.

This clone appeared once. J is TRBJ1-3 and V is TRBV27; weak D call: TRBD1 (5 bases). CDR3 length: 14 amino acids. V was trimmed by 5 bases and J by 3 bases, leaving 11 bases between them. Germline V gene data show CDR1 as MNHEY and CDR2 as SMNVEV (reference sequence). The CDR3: CASSKRGGGNTIYF. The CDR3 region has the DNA TGTGCCAGCAGTAAGAGGGGAGGTGGAAACACCATATATTTT.

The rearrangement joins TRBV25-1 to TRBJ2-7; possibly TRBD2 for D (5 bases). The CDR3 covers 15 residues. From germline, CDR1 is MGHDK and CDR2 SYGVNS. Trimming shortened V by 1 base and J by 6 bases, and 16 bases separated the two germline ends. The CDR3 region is CASSESPTKGAEQYF. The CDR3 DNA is TGTGCCAGCAGTGAATCTCCTACGAAGGGAGCCGAGCAGTACTTC.

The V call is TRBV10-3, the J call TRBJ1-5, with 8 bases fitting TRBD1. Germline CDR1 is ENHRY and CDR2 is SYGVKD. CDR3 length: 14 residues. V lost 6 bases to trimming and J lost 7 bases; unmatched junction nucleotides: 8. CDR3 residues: CAISPDRAGQPQHF. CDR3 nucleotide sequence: TGTGCCATCAGCCCGGACAGGGCAGGCCAGCCCCAGCATTTT.

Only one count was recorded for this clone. CDR3 sequence: CASSLIQKNEKLFF. DNA for the CDR3: TGTGCCAGCAGTTTAATACAGAAGAATGAAAAACTGTTTTTT. The rearrangement uses TRBV27 and TRBJ1-4, with D unresolved. The V end lost 2 bases, the J end lost 5 bases, and 9 bases lay between the germline ends. The CDR3 loop spans 14 amino acids. Germline V lookup: CDR1 MNHEY, CDR2 SMNVEV (reference sequence).

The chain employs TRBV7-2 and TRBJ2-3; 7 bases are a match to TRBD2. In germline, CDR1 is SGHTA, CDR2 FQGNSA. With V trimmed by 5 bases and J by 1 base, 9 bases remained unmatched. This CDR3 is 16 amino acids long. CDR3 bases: TGTGCCAGCAGCCCACGACTAGCAATTCGCACAGATACGCAGTATTTT. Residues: CASSPRLAIRTDTQYF. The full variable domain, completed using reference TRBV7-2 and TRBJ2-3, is GAGVSQSPSNKVTEKGKDVELRCDPISGHTALYWYRQSLGQGLEFLIYFQGNSAPDKSGLPSDRFSAERTGGSVSTLTIQRTQQEDSAVYLCASSPRLAIRTDTQYFGPGTRLTVL.

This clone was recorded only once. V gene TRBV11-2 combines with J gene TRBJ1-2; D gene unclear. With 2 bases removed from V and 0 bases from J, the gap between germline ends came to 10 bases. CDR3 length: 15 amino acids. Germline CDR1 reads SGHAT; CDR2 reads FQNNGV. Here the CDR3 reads CASSLTQMSNYGYTF. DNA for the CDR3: TGTGCCAGCAGCTTAACGCAGATGTCTAACTATGGCTACACCTTC.

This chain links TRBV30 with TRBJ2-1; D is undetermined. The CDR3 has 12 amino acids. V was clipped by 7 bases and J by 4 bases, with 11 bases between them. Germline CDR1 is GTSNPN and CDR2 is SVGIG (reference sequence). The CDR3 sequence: CASNNRYNEQFF. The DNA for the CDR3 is TGTGCCTCGAATAACAGATACAATGAGCAGTTCTTC.